The source of this T cell receptor (beta chain) is a study of cytomegalovirus exposure and HLA in healthy donors. This clone was seen only a few times. CDR1 and CDR2 from the germline V gene are MNHNS and SASEGT. Trimming took off 4 bases at V and 0 bases at J, with 6 bases between the two ends. The CDR3 contains 13 residues. PCR used 60 Vbeta primers and 13 Jbeta primers. Sequencing was performed with immunoSEQ multiplex PCR; in TCRdb, only in-frame clones are kept and a portion is missing. The sample shows more than 100,000 clones, 70% to 80% of them seen only once. V gene TRBV6-1 combines with J gene TRBJ1-1; tentatively, D is TRBD1 (5 bases). The TCR sequence derives from a woman aged 40 to 50 in good health and CMV-seropositive. The sequenced sample consisted of PBMCs. Here the CDR3 reads CASSGQLNTEAFF. In DNA form, the CDR3 reads TGTGCCAGCAGTGGACAGTTGAACACTGAAGCTTTCTTT.